This T cell receptor beta chain was captured in a study of post-analysis software for immune sequencing data. Study-wide results and caveats: There were about five TRBV segments more frequent in patients than controls, and TRBV5-6, TRBV5-1 and TRBV20-1 were among them. Samples from one preparation batch, clustered by F measure, grouped strongly together. A significant reduction in normalized Chao1 diversity was observed in multiple sclerosis patients versus controls.

Presence of unique molecular identifiers characterized the TCR beta cDNA libraries. TCRdb fed the PCR reads into MiXCR, producing one record per CDR3 protein. The table has about 770,000 distinct CDR3 sequences, around 46% seen once. The CDR3 has 15 amino acids. Germline assignment: CDR1 MDHEN and CDR2 SYDVKM. Trimming at V came to 6 bases and at J to 3 bases, leaving 9 bases not matched to a gene. Comment on this clonotype: What it binds is unknown.

The gene calls are TRBV28 and TRBJ2-5; 8 bases match TRBD1. The sequence was obtained from a girl aged 5-17 years with multiple sclerosis. The material sequenced was blood. The CDR3 protein is CASSRPGQVEETQYF. CDR3 in DNA: TGTGCCAGCAGCCGGCCGGGACAGGTTGAAGAGACCCAGTACTTC.